This TCR beta chain was obtained from a study of early T cells in non-severe SARS-CoV-2 infection. In the study overall: Whole-blood bulk RNA, unsorted, was sequenced, and chains were unpaired. Points from the study as a whole: Anti-spike CD8 responses were favored in VDJdb matching, and private and CD4 specificities were missed.

This clonotype has a handful of counts. Its antigen is unknown. As part of library construction, unique molecular identifiers were attached to individual cDNA molecules. TCRdb reanalysed the 5' RACE reads using MiXCR and keeps one entry per CDR3 protein. The sample has about 77,000 distinct CDR3 sequences, about 12% seen once; the top ten hold about a sixth. The CDR3 runs 14 residues. Germline lookup yields CDR1 DFQATT and CDR2 SNEGSKA (reference sequence). V lost 0 bases and J lost 6, with 11 bases in between. The sequence was collected from an adult who was a healthcare worker with PCR-confirmed SARS-CoV-2 infection or an uninfected control (not recorded which). The donor label of this sample is uncertain. The chain combines TRBV20-1 with TRBJ1-4; TRBD1 is a possible D gene (5 bases). The sample in question was whole blood, obtained at baseline. The CDR3 loop is CSAREGDSDEKLFF. The CDR3 DNA is TGCAGTGCTAGAGAGGGGGATTCGGATGAAAAACTGTTTTTT.